The entry below describes one T cell receptor (beta chain). Per the original data handling: Amplifying reference gene primers gave estimates of nucleated cell counts. Libraries were prepared by immunoSEQ multiplex PCR; TCRdb keeps only in-frame clonotypes and omits some of them. That table is the source of V, J and clone size, and D and trimming were worked out from the DNA. The sample yields nearly 200,000 clones, 85% seen once. CDR1 and CDR2 from the germline V gene are MDHEN and SYDVKM. V lost 9 bases and J lost 3; bases outside the gene matches: 10. The length of the CDR3 is 15 residues. The sample originates from a study of blood T cell repertoires in COVID-19. The wider study: Material from acute and convalescent COVID-19 was sourced from the United States, Italy and Spain.

Source material: peripheral blood. The rearrangement links TRBV28 to TRBJ2-2, with TRBD1 matching 7 bases. This clonotype originated in a man in his 60s with COVID-19, enrolled during active disease. DNA of the CDR3: TGTGCCAGTTTACCCCCGACAGGGTACACCGGGGAGCTGTTTTTT. It encodes CASLPPTGYTGELFF.